The clone carrying this TCR beta chain was found a few times. Its cognate antigen is unknown. The CDR3 is made up of 15 amino acids. Germline V gene data show CDR1 as PRHDT and CDR2 as FYEKMQ (reference sequence). Trimming cost V 4 bases and J 5 bases; bases outside gene matches: 7. The data derive from a study of CD8 T cells in Susac syndrome. General study points: It was acknowledged by the study that relatively few individuals were included in its TCR sequencing and HLA analysis. Within total CD8+ repertoires, under 20 Susac-specific public clones were found, and within CD8+ TEMRA repertoires, five. Clonal expansion was present among Susac CD8+ cells. This expansion reached its peak in TEMRA cells and in active patients.

0.5 to 1 ug RNA was reverse transcribed with random hexamers. Amplification of TCR beta CDR3 spanned 54 Vbeta and 13 Jbeta via immunoSEQ multiplex PCR. TCRdb reprocessed the immunoSEQ multiplex PCR reads via MiXCR and lists one record per CDR3 protein. The data contain around 200,000 distinct CDR3 sequences, just under 95% of them singletons. The sequence derives from a human donor with Susac syndrome. Sequenced input: CD8+ T cells from PBMCs. The J gene is TRBJ2-5, the V gene TRBV13; 10 nucleotides match TRBD2. This chain's CDR3 is CASSSSGGARETQYF. DNA for the CDR3: TGTGCCAGCAGCTCGAGCGGGGGGGCCCGGGAGACCCAGTACTTC.